The 24 T cell receptor beta chains given below trace back to one sample, sequenced in a study of cytomegalovirus exposure and HLA in healthy donors. Profiled with immunoSEQ multiplex PCR; TCRdb holds only in-frame clones, not every one. The data contain 300,000 to 400,000 clones, around 90% of them singletons. Specimen: PBMCs. The receptor set was obtained from a man aged 30-40 years in good health and CMV-seronegative.

This clone was seen a single time. The chain carries TRBV19 and TRBJ2-7; weak D call: TRBD2 (8 bases). The CDR3 has 16 amino acids. CDR1 LNHDA and CDR2 SQIVND come from the germline V gene (reference sequence). Trimming shortened V by 5 bases and J by 0 bases, and 17 bases separated the two germline ends. Here the CDR3 DNA reads TGTGCCAGTAGTCCGCACGGGGGGGACAGCTCCTACGAGCAGTACTTC. Amino acid sequence: CASSPHGGDSSYEQYF.

The V call is TRBV21-1, the J call TRBJ2-7; TRBD2 was called by the table and not checked on the DNA. TRBV21-1 is a pseudogene. The CDR3 has 14 amino acids. Here the CDR3 DNA reads TGTGCCAGCAGCAAAAAAAATAGCTGCTACGAGCAGTACTTC. It is translated as CASSKKNSCYEQYF.

The genes are TRBV6-1 and TRBJ2-2; 11 bases map to TRBD2. The V gene end was trimmed by 4 bases and the J gene end by 2 bases; junction bases not matched to a gene: 3. This CDR3 region has 16 residues. Germline lookup yields CDR1 MNHNS and CDR2 SASEGT. The CDR3 sequence: CASSVSGGANTGELFF. Written as DNA, the CDR3 is TGTGCCAGCAGTGTTAGCGGGGGGGCCAACACCGGGGAGCTGTTTTTT.

The V and J genes are TRBV11-2 and TRBJ1-2, with 7 positions matching TRBD1. Germline lookup yields CDR1 SGHAT and CDR2 FQNNGV. CDR3 length: 13 amino acids. V was clipped by 5 bases and J by 4 bases; unmatched bases: 4. CDR3 protein: CASSRGQIYGYTF. CDR3 in DNA: TGTGCCAGCAGCCGGGGACAGATCTATGGCTACACCTTC.

V is TRBV19 and J is TRBJ1-2; 9 bases are shared with TRBD1. The V and J ends lost 4 bases and 3 bases, in that order; junction bases with no gene match: 3. Germline CDR1 reads LNHDA; CDR2 reads SQIVND (reference sequence). The CDR3 runs to 14 residues. Here the CDR3 reads CASSTTGGDYGYTF. The DNA for the CDR3 is TGTGCCAGTAGTACCACAGGGGGCGACTATGGCTACACCTTC.

The CDR3 DNA reads as TGCGCCAGCAGCCCCATCGGAGGGCTAGGGCAGCCCCAGCATTTT. Its translation is CASSPIGGLGQPQHF. The genes are TRBV5-1 and TRBJ1-5; no clear D gene. The germline V gene has CDR1 SGHRS and CDR2 YFSETQ. The CDR3 runs to 15 residues. Between the trimmed V and J ends, which lost 4 bases and 7 bases, there was a span of 18 bases. The full variable domain, its missing parts supplied by reference TRBV5-1 and TRBJ1-5, is KAGVTQTPRYLIKTRGQQVTLSCSPISGHRSVSWYQQTPGQGLQFLFEYFSETQRNKGNFPGRFSGRQFSNSRSEMNVSTLELGDSALYLCASSPIGGLGQPQHFGDGTRLSIL.

The V and J genes are TRBV5-1 and TRBJ2-7; D perhaps matches TRBD2 (5 bases). Deletions cut 4 bases from V and 6 bases from J, with 11 bases between. This CDR3 is built from 12 residues. Germline V gene lookup returns CDR1 SGHRS and CDR2 YFSETQ. CDR3 in amino acids: CASSRREGEQYF. The CDR3 DNA reads as TGCGCCAGCAGCCGTCGCGAGGGCGAGCAGTACTTC.

The rearrangement links TRBV5-6 to TRBJ2-1, with 11 nucleotides matching TRBD2. The CDR3 is made up of 18 amino acids. CDR1 is SGHDT, CDR2 YYEEEE, per germline. Trimming took 1 base from V and 0 from J; bases not matched to a gene: 6. The CDR3 DNA reads as TGTGCCAGCAGCTTGTGGGGCCTAGCGGGGGGCTCCTACAATGAGCAGTTCTTC. Translating it yields CASSLWGLAGGSYNEQFF.

This chain joins TRBV11-2 and TRBJ1-2, with D perhaps matching TRBD1 (6 bases). From germline, CDR1 is SGHAT and CDR2 FQNNGV. The CDR3 extends over 15 amino acids. The ends were cut back, 4 bases at V and 4 bases at J, with 16 bases in the middle. CDR3 nucleotide sequence: TGTGCCAGCAGCTACAACGGGGGGCTCGGCTATGGCTACACCTTC. Amino acids: CASSYNGGLGYGYTF. Full variable domain (rest looked up from reference TRBV11-2 and TRBJ1-2): EAGVAQSPRYKIIEKRQSVAFWCNPISGHATLYWYQQILGQGPKLLIQFQNNGVVDDSQLPKDRFSAERLKGVDSTLKIQPAKLEDSAVYLCASSYNGGLGYGYTFGSGTRLTVV.

The chain carries TRBV6-6 and TRBJ2-7; 8 nucleotides line up with TRBD1. Germline CDR1 reads MNHNY; CDR2 reads SVGAGI (reference sequence). J lost 2 bases, V lost 0 bases, and 3 bases had no gene match. The CDR3 totals 15 residues. The CDR3 reads CASSYSTGVAYEQYF. CDR3 coding DNA: TGTGCCAGCAGTTACTCGACAGGGGTCGCCTACGAGCAGTACTTC.

The chain is built from TRBV7-6 and TRBJ1-1; TRBD1 might be the D (5 bases). The CDR3 is 16 amino acids. V was cut by 1 base and J by 0 bases, with 12 bases left in between. Germline loops: CDR1 SGHVS, CDR2 FNYEAQ. For the CDR3, the DNA is TGTGCCAGCAGCTTAGGAGGTGGGGGGTTGAACACTGAAGCTTTCTTT. Amino acid sequence: CASSLGGGGLNTEAFF.

In this sample, this clone turned up once. The chain is built from TRBV5-1 and TRBJ1-3; TRBD1 might be the D (6 bases). This CDR3 has 16 residues. Trimming removed 4 bases from V and 4 bases from J, with 18 bases in between. Looked up from germline, CDR1 is SGHRS and CDR2 is YFSETQ. As DNA, the CDR3 is TGCGCCAGCAGCACCGGACAGCCCGGGTTAGGAAACACCATATATTTT. Translated, it gives CASSTGQPGLGNTIYF. The complete variable domain, with remaining parts taken from reference TRBV5-1 and TRBJ1-3, reads KAGVTQTPRYLIKTRGQQVTLSCSPISGHRSVSWYQQTPGQGLQFLFEYFSETQRNKGNFPGRFSGRQFSNSRSEMNVSTLELGDSALYLCASSTGQPGLGNTIYFGEGSWLTVV.

CDR3 nucleotide sequence: TGTGCCAGTTCCGGGACAGGGCACAATCAGCCCCAGCATTTT. This codes for CASSGTGHNQPQHF. The chain couples TRBV7-9 to TRBJ1-5; 9 bases are shared with TRBD1. Germline V gives CDR1 SEHNR, CDR2 FQNEAQ (reference sequence). V lost 9 bases to trimming and J lost 3 bases; unmatched junction nucleotides: 6. The CDR3 contains 14 residues.

This chain connects TRBV6-5 to TRBJ2-7; the match to TRBD2 covers 9 bases. Unmatched junction bases numbered 5, after V lost 5 bases and J lost 6 bases. The CDR3 is made up of 13 amino acids. Germline V CDR1 and CDR2: MNHEY, SVGAGI. This CDR3 is CASSPGLATEQYF. As DNA, the CDR3 is TGTGCCAGCAGTCCTGGACTAGCGACCGAGCAGTACTTC.

The chain uses TRBV6-6 and TRBJ1-2; D remains unclear. This CDR3 region has 15 residues. V was trimmed by 4 bases and J by 3 bases, leaving 15 bases between them. Germline CDR1 reads MNHNY; CDR2 reads SVGAGI (reference sequence). The CDR3 loop reads CASSSHSIRDYGYTF. CDR3 DNA: TGTGCCAGCAGTTCCCACAGTATACGCGACTATGGCTACACCTTC.

This sequence joins TRBV11-3 and TRBJ2-7, with 7 bases aligning to TRBD1. V lost 5 bases to trimming and J lost 3 bases; unmatched junction nucleotides: 4. Germline V gives CDR1 SGHNT, CDR2 YENEEA. This CDR3 spans 13 amino acids. The CDR3 DNA reads as TGTGCCAGCAGCATGCGACAGGGCTACGAGCAGTACTTC. It codes for CASSMRQGYEQYF.

The chain carries TRBV7-2 and TRBJ2-2; TRBD1 matches at 8 bases. The CDR3 is 18 residues long. Germline values: CDR1 SGHTA, CDR2 FQGNSA. Trimming removed 3 bases from V and 4 bases from J; junction bases left unmatched: 13. The CDR3 DNA follows: TGTGCCAGCAGCTTCGCCAGGGGGCAGGCCCACTCCACCGGGGAGCTGTTTTTT. It translates to CASSFARGQAHSTGELFF.

The chain is built from TRBV6-5 and TRBJ1-1; tentatively, D is TRBD1 (6 bases). CDR3 size: 15 residues. The germline V gene encodes CDR1 MNHEY and CDR2 SVGAGI. The V gene lost 6 bases and the J gene lost 1 base, with 15 bases spanning the gap. The CDR3 region is CASSPTGGGNTEAFF. CDR3 bases: TGTGCCAGCAGCCCGACGGGAGGGGGGAACACTGAAGCTTTCTTT.

This sequence joins TRBV19 and TRBJ2-2, with no clear D. Germline lookup yields CDR1 LNHDA and CDR2 SQIVND (reference sequence). Trimming took 1 base from V and 0 from J, leaving 6 bases between them. This CDR3 spans 15 amino acids. Here the CDR3 reads CASSIGPANTGELFF. In DNA form, the CDR3 reads TGTGCCAGTAGTATAGGTCCAGCGAACACCGGGGAGCTGTTTTTT.

The rearrangement links TRBV5-1 to TRBJ2-7, with D possibly being TRBD2 (7 bases). CDR1 and CDR2 from the germline V gene are SGHRS and YFSETQ. This CDR3 is 13 amino acids long. Trimming took off 2 bases at V and 4 bases at J, with 10 bases between the two ends. The CDR3 region is CASSFEGGYEQYF. The CDR3 DNA follows: TGCGCCAGCAGCTTCGAGGGGGGGTACGAGCAGTACTTC.

The chain joins TRBV7-8 to TRBJ1-5, with D tentatively TRBD1 (5 bases). The V end was cut by 1 base, the J end by 4 bases, with 11 bases between. Germline CDR1 and CDR2: SGHVS and FQNEAQ. This CDR3 contains 15 residues. The CDR3 DNA reads TGTGCCAGCAGCTTAGATCGGGCAGGGAATCAGCCCCAGCATTTT. Amino acids: CASSLDRAGNQPQHF.

The V gene is TRBV10-3, the J gene TRBJ2-7, with 8 bases fitting TRBD1. Germline V gene sequence: CDR1 ENHRY, CDR2 SYGVKD. The CDR3 contains 14 residues. J gave up 4 bases and V 10 bases, and 12 bases lay outside the gene matches. CDR3 region: CARSGQGISYEQYF. The CDR3 DNA follows: TGTGCCAGGTCAGGACAGGGCATCAGTTACGAGCAGTACTTC.

V is TRBV6-1 and J is TRBJ2-1, with 9 bases fitting TRBD2. Per the germline V gene, CDR1 is MNHNS and CDR2 is SASEGT. The CDR3 is 13 residues long. V was pared by 6 bases and J by 5 bases, with 2 bases of the junction left unmatched. The CDR3 loop is CASRTSGHNEQFF. CDR3 nucleotides: TGTGCCAGCAGAACTAGCGGGCACAATGAGCAGTTCTTC.

This clone was picked up a small number of times. The chain recombines TRBV9 with TRBJ2-5; 8 bases fit TRBD1. The CDR3 consists of 16 residues. V was clipped by 4 bases and J by 4 bases; unmatched bases: 12. The germline CDR1 and CDR2 sequences are SGDLS and YYNGEE. Here the CDR3 reads CASSISPTGAGETQYF. The CDR3 DNA sequence: TGTGCCAGCAGCATCTCCCCGACAGGGGCAGGAGAGACCCAGTACTTC.